A selection of T cell receptor beta chains follows, all from one sample in a study of T cells expressing NK-cell markers. TCRdb derives one entry per CDR3 protein from the 5' RACE reads, leaving out DNA. This listing includes 400,000 or so distinct CDR3 sequences. Specimen: blood T cells: a sorted CD56 or NKG2C T cell subset, CD4+ or CD8+ T cells, or bulk PBMC T cells (not recorded which). The source of these receptors is a woman aged 45-65 years in good health. Both conserved end residues are part of each CDR3.

v_gene	j_gene	CDR3aa
TRBV20-1	TRBJ1-3	CSAAGQGAADSGNTIYF
TRBV20-1	TRBJ2-7	CSAPVVAGGFYEQYF
TRBV29-1	TRBJ2-1	CSGDPGGLALSEQFF
TRBV5-6	TRBJ2-3	CASLDRFGTDTQYF
TRBV6-5	TRBJ2-7	CASSPLSGQGFYEQYF
TRBV5-1	TRBJ2-1	CASSLSTSGYNEQFF
TRBV6-5	TRBJ2-6	CASSYSPFKLVSGANVLTF
TRBV15	TRBJ2-1	CATSSGLAGGEEQFF
TRBV12-3/TRBV12-4	TRBJ2-7	CASSPGLAGKREQYF
TRBV5-6	TRBJ1-1	CASRKLYTEAFF
TRBV3-1	TRBJ2-1	CASSQSMAGVRWHEQFF
TRBV10-3	TRBJ1-1	CAISERLNTEAFF
TRBV5-1	TRBJ2-3	CASSPGVGVSSDTQYF
TRBV2	TRBJ2-1	CASSGLTSGKLSYNEQFF
TRBV11-2	TRBJ2-1	CASSTWTGDNNEQFF
TRBV3-1	TRBJ2-1	CASSRRDREHEQFF
TRBV7-7	TRBJ2-7	CASSAGPNYEQYF
TRBV10-3	TRBJ2-5	CAISAPQETQYF
TRBV5-6	TRBJ2-7	CASSLGGTVSYEQYF
TRBV9	TRBJ2-5	CASSVGPAGKVETQYF
TRBV24-1	TRBJ1-4	CATSVGTSNEKLFF
TRBV20-1	TRBJ2-1	CSALLGTPAPNEQFF
TRBV3-1	TRBJ2-7	CASSGLTYEQYF
TRBV12-3/TRBV12-4	TRBJ2-1	CASSFFNRGLVRTSNEQFF
TRBV6-1	TRBJ1-1	CASSHGKVNTEAFF
TRBV30	TRBJ2-5	CAWSVQETQYF
TRBV9	TRBJ2-3	CASSVEDSTDTQYF
TRBV6-1	TRBJ2-5	CASSAASGRAGETQYF
TRBV29-1	TRBJ2-4	CSVLRPLARDRGGKNIQYF
TRBV20-1	TRBJ2-1	CSASKLASGRRDEQFF
TRBV30	TRBJ2-6	CAWRRATSGANVLTF
TRBV29-1	TRBJ2-3	CSVEGTSGDTQYF
TRBV5-1	TRBJ2-2	CASSLAGGTGKTGELFF
TRBV11-2	TRBJ2-5	CASSFALIQETQYF
TRBV12-3/TRBV12-4	TRBJ2-6	CASRDRAGANVLTF
TRBV7-9	TRBJ2-1	CASSLFETSGGMEQFF